This paragraph covers one TCR beta chain sequence. The data originate from a study of blood T cell repertoires in COVID-19. Study background: Italy, Spain and the United States were the sources of the convalescent and acute COVID-19 samples.

The CDR3 is 14 residues long. Looked up from germline, CDR1 is MNHEY and CDR2 is SMNVEV (reference sequence). The junction had 3 bases not matched to a gene; V was cut back by 3 bases and J by 4 bases. The authors' processing: Estimated nucleated cell counts came from reference gene primer amplification. The table came from immunoSEQ multiplex PCR; TCRdb's copy has only in-frame clones and leaves some out. The V and J calls and the clone size are those of that table, but D and trimming were determined from the DNA. The table records just over 650,000 clones, approximately 90% of them present only once.

The chain recombines TRBV27 with TRBJ1-2, with 9 bases lining up with TRBD1. Specimen: peripheral blood. The origin of this receptor is a woman aged 18-35 years with acute or convalescent COVID-19. In DNA form, the CDR3 reads TGTGCCAGCAGTTTGACAGGGGGGCTCTATGGCTACACCTTC. It codes for CASSLTGGLYGYTF.